The TCR beta chain under discussion was sequenced for a study of technical replicates of blood from a handful of donors. Here immunoSEQ multiplex PCR was the method, and the copy in TCRdb shows in-frame clones only, minus some. Among 75,000 to 95,000 clones listed, approximately 94% were seen once. The CDR3 loop spans 12 amino acids. Per the germline V gene, CDR1 is MNHEY and CDR2 is SVGAGI. The V end was cut by 8 bases, the J end by 7 bases, with 13 bases between. The TCR comes from a human donor in good health. Sequencing was carried out using T cells isolated from PBMCs. The rearrangement links TRBV6-5 to TRBJ2-3; D perhaps matches TRBD1 (6 bases). CDR3 coding DNA: TGTGCCAGCCTTTCAGGGACAAATACGCAGTATTTT. As protein: CASLSGTNTQYF.